A selection of T cell receptor beta chains follows, all from one sample in a study of T cell repertoires in cytomegalovirus infection. TCRdb reprocessed the reads via MiXCR and lists one record per CDR3 protein. The sample has about 400,000 distinct CDR3 sequences; 18% are singletons. What was sequenced was PBMCs. The receptors shown here come from a human donor in good health (CMV status not recorded). Some clones in this sample may be carry-over from other donors' samples. CDR3s include the opening cysteine and the closing phenylalanine or tryptophan. The D gene is left open where the match is weak. Some rows mark clone size as missing; the rest say once, few, many or name a class of expanded clone.

d_call clone_size j_call v_call cdr3_nt cdr3_aa
TRBD1 few TRBJ1-2 TRBV11-2 TGTGCCAGCAGCTTAGGGGACAGGATCCATGGCTACACCTTC CASSLGDRIHGYTF
- many TRBJ1-6 TRBV7-2 TGTGCCAGCAGCAAAAGATCCGCACCCCTCCACTTT CASSKRSAPLHF
- few TRBJ1-1 TRBV6-5 TGTGCCAGCAGTTATCGGTCAGGGTTGAACACTGAAGCTTTCTTT CASSYRSGLNTEAFF
TRBD1 few TRBJ1-2 TRBV5-1 TGCGCCAGCAGCACGGGGACAGCCTCTATGCAGGGCTACACCTTC CASSTGTASMQGYTF
- - TRBJ2-7 TRBV12-3/TRBV12-4 TGTGCCAGCAGTTTACGGCAGTTGGGCGAGCAGTACTTC CASSLRQLGEQYF
TRBD1 - TRBJ2-1 TRBV27 TGTGCCAGCAGTTCACAGGGGAGCAATGAGCAGTTCTTC CASSSQGSNEQFF
- many TRBJ1-2 TRBV7-2 TGTGCCAGCAGCCCGCAGTGGGGTAATGGCTACACCTTC CASSPQWGNGYTF
- - TRBJ2-2 TRBV5-5 TGTGCCAGCAGCCCCGACGACACCCCAAATTCTTGGGAGCTGTTTTTT CASSPDDTPNSWELFF
TRBD1 - TRBJ1-2 TRBV4-1 TGCGCCAGCAGCCAAGATCGCGGGACAGGGGCCCTTCGCCCCTATGGCTACACCTTC CASSQDRGTGALRPYGYTF
- many TRBJ1-4 TRBV6-1 TGTGCCAGCGGCTTGTTGGGGGCGGCGGCGGAAAAACTGTTTTTT CASGLLGAAAEKLFF
TRBD2 many TRBJ2-5 TRBV7-2 TGTGCCAGCAGTCTGACGGGGGGGCGCTGGGAGACCCAGTACTTC CASSLTGGRWETQYF
- - TRBJ2-7 TRBV23-1 TGCGCCAGCGTGCACGTAGCCCCCTACGAGCAGTACTTC CASVHVAPYEQYF
TRBD2 few TRBJ2-7 TRBV20-1 TGCAGTGCTATCCGACTAGCGGGAGGGTACGAGCAGTACTTC CSAIRLAGGYEQYF
- many TRBJ2-1 TRBV12-3/TRBV12-4 TGTGCCAGCAGTTCCCCGCCAAACAATGAGCAGTTCTTC CASSSPPNNEQFF
- few TRBJ2-1 TRBV7-4 TGTGCCAGCAGGCCCCGAGGGTTGAATGAGCAGTTCTTC CASRPRGLNEQFF
- many TRBJ2-3 TRBV7-9 TGTGCCAGCAGCTCTGGCACAGATACGCAGTATTTT CASSSGTDTQYF
TRBD1 many TRBJ1-1 TRBV19 TGTGCCAGTAGTCCTGGACAGGGCCAGACTGAAGCTTTCTTT CASSPGQGQTEAFF
- many TRBJ1-2 TRBV4-3 TGCGCCAGCAGCCAAGATGGGCGGACAGATTATGGCTACACCTTC CASSQDGRTDYGYTF
TRBD1 many TRBJ2-3 TRBV28 TGTGCCAGCAGTTCAAACAGGGGGCCTAGCACAGATACGCAGTATTTT CASSSNRGPSTDTQYF
TRBD2 few TRBJ2-1 TRBV20-1 TGCAGTGCCGGACGGCGGGAGGGCCGAAATGAGCAGTTCTTC CSAGRREGRNEQFF
- - TRBJ2-1 TRBV19 TGTGCCAGTAGGACGCCGGGGGATGAGCAGTTCTTC CASRTPGDEQFF
- many TRBJ2-2 TRBV7-2 TGTGCCAGCAGCTTAGATTTAGGACTCCTGAACACCGGGGAGCTGTTTTTT CASSLDLGLLNTGELFF
TRBD1 few TRBJ1-2 TRBV19 TGTGCCAGCAGGGACGGTTGGGACAGGGGGGCTGGCTACACCTTC CASRDGWDRGAGYTF
- many TRBJ2-1 TRBV5-1 TGCGCCAGCAGGAAGGAGAGCTCCTACAATGAGCAGTTCTTC CASRKESSYNEQFF
- - TRBJ2-3 TRBV7-7 TGTGCCAGCAGCGGTAATAACGCAGATACGCAGTATTTT CASSGNNADTQYF
TRBD1 many TRBJ1-2 TRBV12-3/TRBV12-4 TGTGCCAGCAGTTTAAGGATTGGACAGGGAAGTTGCACCTTC CASSLRIGQGSCTF